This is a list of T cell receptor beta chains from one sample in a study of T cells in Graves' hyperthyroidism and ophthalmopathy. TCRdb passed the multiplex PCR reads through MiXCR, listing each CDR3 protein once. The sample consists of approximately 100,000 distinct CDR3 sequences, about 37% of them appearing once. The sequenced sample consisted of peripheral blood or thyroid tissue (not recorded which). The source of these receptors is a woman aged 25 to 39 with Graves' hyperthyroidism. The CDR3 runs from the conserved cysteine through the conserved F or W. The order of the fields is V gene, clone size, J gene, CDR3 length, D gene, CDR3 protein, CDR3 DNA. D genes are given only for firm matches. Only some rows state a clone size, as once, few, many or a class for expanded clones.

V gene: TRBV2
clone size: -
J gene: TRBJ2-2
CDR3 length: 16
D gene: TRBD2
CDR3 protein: CASSEGLAGAAGELFF
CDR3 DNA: TGTGCCAGCAGTGAAGGACTAGCGGGAGCGGCCGGGGAGCTGTTTTTT

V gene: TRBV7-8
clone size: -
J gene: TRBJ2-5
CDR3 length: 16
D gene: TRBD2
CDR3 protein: CASSFTSGSRQETQYF
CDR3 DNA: TGTGCCAGCAGCTTTACTAGCGGGAGTAGACAAGAGACCCAGTACTTC

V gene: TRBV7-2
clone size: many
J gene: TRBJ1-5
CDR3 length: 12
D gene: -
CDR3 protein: CASSRAGQPQHF
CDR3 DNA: TGTGCCAGCAGCCGGGCGGGACAGCCCCAGCATTTT

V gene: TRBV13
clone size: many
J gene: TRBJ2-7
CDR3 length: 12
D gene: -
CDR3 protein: CASSLFRDGQYF
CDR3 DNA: TGTGCCAGCAGCTTATTCAGGGACGGGCAGTACTTC

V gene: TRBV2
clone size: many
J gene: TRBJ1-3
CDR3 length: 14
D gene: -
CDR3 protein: CASMRQARGGTIYF
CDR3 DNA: TGTGCCAGCATGCGACAGGCCCGTGGGGGCACCATATATTTT

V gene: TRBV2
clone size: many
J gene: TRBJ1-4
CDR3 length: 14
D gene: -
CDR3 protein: CASSEDRLDEKLFF
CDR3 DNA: TGTGCCAGCAGTGAAGACAGGCTTGACGAAAAACTGTTTTTT

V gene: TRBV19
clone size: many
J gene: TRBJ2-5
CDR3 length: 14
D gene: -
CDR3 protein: CASRATGDQETQYF
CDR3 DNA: TGTGCCAGTAGGGCCACAGGCGATCAAGAGACCCAGTACTTC

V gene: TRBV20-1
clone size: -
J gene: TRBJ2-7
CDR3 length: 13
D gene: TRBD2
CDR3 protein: CSARTSGMDEQYF
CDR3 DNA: TGCAGTGCTCGGACTAGCGGGATGGACGAGCAGTACTTC

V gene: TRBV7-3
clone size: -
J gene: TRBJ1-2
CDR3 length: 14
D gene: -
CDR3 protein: CASSLTGTANGYTF
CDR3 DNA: TGTGCCAGCAGCCTGACCGGGACCGCTAATGGCTACACCTTC

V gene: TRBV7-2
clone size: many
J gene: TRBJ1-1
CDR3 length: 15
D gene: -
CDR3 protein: CASSPPQGIRTEAFF
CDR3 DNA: TGTGCCAGCAGTCCCCCCCAGGGGATAAGAACTGAAGCTTTCTTT

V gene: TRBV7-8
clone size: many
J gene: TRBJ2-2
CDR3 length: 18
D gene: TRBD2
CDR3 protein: CASSPGLAGGAGTGELFF
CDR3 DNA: TGTGCCAGCAGCCCGGGACTAGCGGGAGGGGCAGGCACCGGGGAGCTGTTTTTT

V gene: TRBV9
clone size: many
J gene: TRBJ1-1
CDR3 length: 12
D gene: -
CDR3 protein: CASSPGRAEAFF
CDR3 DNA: TGTGCCAGCAGCCCGGGCCGTGCTGAAGCTTTCTTT

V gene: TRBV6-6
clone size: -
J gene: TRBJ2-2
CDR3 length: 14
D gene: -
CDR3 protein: CASSGGALTGELFF
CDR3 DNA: TGTGCCAGCAGTGGGGGAGCGTTAACCGGGGAGCTGTTTTTT

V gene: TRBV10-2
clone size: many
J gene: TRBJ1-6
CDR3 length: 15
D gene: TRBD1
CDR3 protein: CASSVGQGANSPLHF
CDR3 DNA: TGCGCCAGCAGTGTCGGACAGGGGGCGAATTCACCCCTCCACTTT

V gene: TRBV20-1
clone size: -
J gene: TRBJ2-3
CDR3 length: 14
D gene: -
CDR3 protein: CSAPSGYGGDTQYF
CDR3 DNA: TGCAGTGCCCCCAGCGGGTACGGGGGAGATACGCAGTATTTT

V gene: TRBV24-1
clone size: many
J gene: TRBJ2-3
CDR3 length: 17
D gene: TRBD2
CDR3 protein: CATSAKRTSGRGWTQYF
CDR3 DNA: TGTGCCACCAGTGCTAAAAGGACTAGCGGGAGAGGGTGGACGCAGTATTTT

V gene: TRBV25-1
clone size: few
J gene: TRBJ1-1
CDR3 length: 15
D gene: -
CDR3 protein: CASSAIGLGSTEAFF
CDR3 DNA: TGTGCCAGCAGTGCTATTGGTCTGGGGAGCACTGAAGCTTTCTTT

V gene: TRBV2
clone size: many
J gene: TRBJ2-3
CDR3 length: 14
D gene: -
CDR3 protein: CASRGGGVADTQYF
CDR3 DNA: TGTGCCAGCAGGGGGGGTGGAGTAGCAGATACGCAGTATTTT

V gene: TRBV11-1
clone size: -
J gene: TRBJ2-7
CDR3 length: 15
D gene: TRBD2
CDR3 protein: CASSPRGRARYKQYF
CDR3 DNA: TGTGCCAGCAGCCCCCGCGGGAGGGCCCGGTACAAGCAGTACTTC

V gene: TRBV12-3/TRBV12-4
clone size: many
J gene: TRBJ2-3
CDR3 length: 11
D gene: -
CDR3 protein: CASSKGDTQYF
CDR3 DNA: TGTGCCAGCAGCAAAGGGGATACGCAGTATTTT

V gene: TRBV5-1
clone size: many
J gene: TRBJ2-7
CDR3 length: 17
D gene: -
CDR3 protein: CASSHIGIMGASYEQYF
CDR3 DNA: TGCGCCAGCAGCCACATAGGCATTATGGGGGCAAGCTACGAGCAGTACTTC

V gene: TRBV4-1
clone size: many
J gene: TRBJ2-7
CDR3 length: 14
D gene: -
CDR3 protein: CASSVRDGDYEQYF
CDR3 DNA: TGCGCCAGCAGCGTCCGGGACGGGGACTACGAGCAGTACTTC

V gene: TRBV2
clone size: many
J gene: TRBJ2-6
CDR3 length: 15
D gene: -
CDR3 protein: CASSAEFSGANVLTF
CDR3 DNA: TGTGCCAGCAGTGCCGAGTTCTCTGGGGCCAACGTCCTGACTTTC

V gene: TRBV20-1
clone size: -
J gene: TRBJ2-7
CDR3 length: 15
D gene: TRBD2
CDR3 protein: CSANPGTSGSYEQYF
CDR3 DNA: TGCAGTGCTAACCCCGGGACTAGCGGTTCCTACGAGCAGTACTTC

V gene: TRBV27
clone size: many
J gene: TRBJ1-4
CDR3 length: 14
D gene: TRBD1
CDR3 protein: CASSATGVYEKLFF
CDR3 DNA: TGTGCCAGCAGTGCGACAGGGGTATACGAAAAACTGTTTTTT

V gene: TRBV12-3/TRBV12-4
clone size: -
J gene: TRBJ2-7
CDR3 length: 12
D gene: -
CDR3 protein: CASSSMGGEQYF
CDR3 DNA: TGTGCCAGCAGTTCAATGGGGGGCGAGCAGTACTTC

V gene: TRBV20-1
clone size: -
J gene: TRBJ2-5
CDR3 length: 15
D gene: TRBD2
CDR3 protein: CSARGIGGRWQTQYF
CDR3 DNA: TGCAGTGCTAGGGGAATCGGCGGGAGGTGGCAGACCCAGTACTTC

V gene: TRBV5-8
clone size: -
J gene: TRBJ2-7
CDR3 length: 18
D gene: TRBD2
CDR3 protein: CASSRTSGAEGISYEQYF
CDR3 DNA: TGTGCCAGCAGCAGGACTAGCGGGGCCGAGGGAATCTCCTACGAGCAGTACTTC

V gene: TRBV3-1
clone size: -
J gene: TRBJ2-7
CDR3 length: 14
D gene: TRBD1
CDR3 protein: CASSLSDRGHEQYF
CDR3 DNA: TGTGCCAGTAGTCTTTCGGACAGGGGACACGAGCAGTACTTC

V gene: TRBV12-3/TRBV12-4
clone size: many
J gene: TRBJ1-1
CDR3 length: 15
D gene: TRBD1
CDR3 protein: CASSSSGTGYTEAFF
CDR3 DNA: TGTGCCAGCAGTTCCTCCGGGACAGGGTACACTGAAGCTTTCTTT

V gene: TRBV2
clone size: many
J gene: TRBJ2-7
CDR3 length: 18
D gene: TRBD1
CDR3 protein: CASSDAPGQGHLLYEQYF
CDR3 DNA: TGTGCCAGCAGTGATGCGCCGGGACAGGGCCACCTCCTCTACGAGCAGTACTTC

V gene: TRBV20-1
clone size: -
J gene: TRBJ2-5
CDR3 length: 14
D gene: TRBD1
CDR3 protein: CSATRQGLWETQYF
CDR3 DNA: TGCAGTGCTACGAGACAGGGGCTTTGGGAGACCCAGTACTTC

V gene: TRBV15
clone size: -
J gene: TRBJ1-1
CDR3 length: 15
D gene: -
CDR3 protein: CATSRDRVRNTEAFF
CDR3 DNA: TGTGCCACCAGCAGAGATAGGGTACGAAACACTGAAGCTTTCTTT

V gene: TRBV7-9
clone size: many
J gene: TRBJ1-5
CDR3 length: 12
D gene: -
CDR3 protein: CASRSWGQPQHF
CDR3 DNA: TGTGCCAGCAGATCATGGGGACAGCCCCAGCATTTT

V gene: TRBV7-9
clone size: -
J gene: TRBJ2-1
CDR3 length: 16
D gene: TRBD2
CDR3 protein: CASRLAGDLGYNEQFF
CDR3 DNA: TGTGCCAGTAGACTAGCGGGAGACCTTGGGTACAATGAGCAGTTCTTC

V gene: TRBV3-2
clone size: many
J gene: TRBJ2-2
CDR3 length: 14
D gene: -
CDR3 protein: CASSQRTGPGELFF
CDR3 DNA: TGTGCCAGCAGCCAACGGACGGGGCCCGGGGAGCTGTTTTTT

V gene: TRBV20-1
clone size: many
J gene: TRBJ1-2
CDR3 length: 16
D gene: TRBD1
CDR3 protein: CSARGTGGVPNYGYTF
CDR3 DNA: TGCAGTGCTAGAGGCACAGGGGGCGTCCCTAACTATGGCTACACCTTC

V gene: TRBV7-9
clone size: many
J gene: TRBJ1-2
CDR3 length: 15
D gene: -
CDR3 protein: CASSQELPGAYGYTF
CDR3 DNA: TGTGCCAGCAGCCAAGAGTTGCCGGGGGCCTATGGCTACACCTTC

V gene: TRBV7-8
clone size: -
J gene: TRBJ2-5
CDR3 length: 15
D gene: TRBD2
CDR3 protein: CASSRTSGRIETQYF
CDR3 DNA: TGTGCCAGCAGCAGAACTAGCGGGAGGATTGAGACCCAGTACTTC

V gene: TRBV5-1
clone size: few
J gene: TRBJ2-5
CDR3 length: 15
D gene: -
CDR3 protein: CASSSYPTPQETQYF
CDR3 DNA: TGCGCCAGCAGCTCATATCCGACGCCCCAAGAGACCCAGTACTTC

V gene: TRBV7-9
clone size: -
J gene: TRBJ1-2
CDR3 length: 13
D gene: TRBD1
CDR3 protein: CASRPDREHGYTF
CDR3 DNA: TGTGCCAGCAGGCCGGACAGGGAGCACGGCTACACCTTC

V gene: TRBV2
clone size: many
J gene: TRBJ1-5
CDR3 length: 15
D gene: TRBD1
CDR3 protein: CASSGDRGDRQPQHF
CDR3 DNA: TGTGCCAGCAGTGGGGACAGGGGGGATCGGCAGCCCCAGCATTTT

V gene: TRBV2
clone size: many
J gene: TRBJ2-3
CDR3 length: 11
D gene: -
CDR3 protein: CASSRSDTQYF
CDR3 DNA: TGTGCCAGCAGTAGATCAGATACGCAGTATTTT

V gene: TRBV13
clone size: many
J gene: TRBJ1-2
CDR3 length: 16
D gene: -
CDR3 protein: CASSSLMGGKSHGYTF
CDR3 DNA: TGTGCCAGCAGCTCGCTGATGGGGGGAAAGTCCCATGGCTACACCTTC

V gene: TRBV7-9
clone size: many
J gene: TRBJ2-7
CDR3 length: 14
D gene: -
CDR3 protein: CASSFTSQSYEQYF
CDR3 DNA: TGTGCCAGCAGCTTCACCAGCCAATCCTACGAGCAGTACTTC

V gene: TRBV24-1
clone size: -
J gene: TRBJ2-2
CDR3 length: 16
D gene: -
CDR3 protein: CATRDGLVPYAGELFF
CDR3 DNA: TGTGCCACCAGGGACGGACTCGTCCCCTACGCCGGGGAGCTGTTTTTT

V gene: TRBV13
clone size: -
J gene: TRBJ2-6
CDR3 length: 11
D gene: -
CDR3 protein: CANPKATRRTF
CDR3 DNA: TGTGCCAACCCAAAGGCGACCCGCCGGACTTTC

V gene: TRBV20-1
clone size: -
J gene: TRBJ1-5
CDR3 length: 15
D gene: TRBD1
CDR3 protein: CSALSEDRVNQPQHF
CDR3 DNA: TGCAGTGCTCTTTCCGAGGACAGGGTAAACCAGCCCCAGCATTTT

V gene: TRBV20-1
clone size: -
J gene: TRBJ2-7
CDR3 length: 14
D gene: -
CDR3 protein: CSASDRGPVYEQYF
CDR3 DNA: TGCAGTGCTAGTGATCGAGGGCCGGTCTACGAGCAGTACTTC

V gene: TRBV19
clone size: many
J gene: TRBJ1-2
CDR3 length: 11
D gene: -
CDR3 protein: CASSISSGYTF
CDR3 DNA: TGTGCCAGTAGTATCTCCTCCGGCTACACCTTC

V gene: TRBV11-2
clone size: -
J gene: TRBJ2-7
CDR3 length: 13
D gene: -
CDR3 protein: CASSLLGVHEQYF
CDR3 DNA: TGTGCCAGCAGCTTATTGGGGGTCCACGAGCAGTACTTC

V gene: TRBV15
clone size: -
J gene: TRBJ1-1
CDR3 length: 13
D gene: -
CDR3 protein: CATSKRVNTEAFF
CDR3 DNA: TGTGCCACCAGCAAAAGGGTTAACACTGAAGCTTTCTTT

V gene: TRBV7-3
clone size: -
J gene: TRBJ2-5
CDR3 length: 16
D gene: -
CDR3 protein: CASSVREAEGEETQYF
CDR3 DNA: TGTGCCAGCAGCGTACGGGAGGCGGAGGGGGAAGAGACCCAGTACTTC

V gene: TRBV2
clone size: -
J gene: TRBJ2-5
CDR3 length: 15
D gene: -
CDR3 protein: CASSLLGGMRETQYF
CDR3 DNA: TGTGCCAGCAGTCTTCTCGGCGGGATGCGGGAGACCCAGTACTTC

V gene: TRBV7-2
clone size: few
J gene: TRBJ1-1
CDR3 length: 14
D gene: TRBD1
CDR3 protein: CASSLRQGALEAFF
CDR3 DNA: TGTGCCAGCAGCCTGCGACAGGGGGCACTAGAAGCTTTCTTT

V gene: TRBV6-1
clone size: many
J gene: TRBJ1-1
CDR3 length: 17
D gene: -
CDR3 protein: CASSERHSGSVGTEAFF
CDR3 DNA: TGTGCCAGCAGTGAACGCCACAGTGGGAGCGTGGGCACTGAAGCTTTCTTT

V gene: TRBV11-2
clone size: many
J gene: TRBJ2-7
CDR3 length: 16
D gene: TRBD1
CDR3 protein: CASSLSWDRASYEQYF
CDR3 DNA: TGTGCCAGCAGCTTATCCTGGGACAGGGCGTCCTACGAGCAGTACTTC

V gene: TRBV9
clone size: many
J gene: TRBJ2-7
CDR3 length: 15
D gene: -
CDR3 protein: CASSPNPSVSREQYF
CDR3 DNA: TGTGCCAGCAGCCCCAATCCTTCCGTTTCCCGCGAGCAGTACTTC

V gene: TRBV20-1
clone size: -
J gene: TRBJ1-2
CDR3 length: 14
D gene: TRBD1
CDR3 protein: CSARWRGRSYGYTF
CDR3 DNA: TGCAGTGCTAGGTGGAGGGGGCGCAGCTATGGCTACACCTTC

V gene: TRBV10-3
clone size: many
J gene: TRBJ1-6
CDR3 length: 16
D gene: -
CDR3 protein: CAIRGTASSYNSPLHF
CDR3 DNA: TGTGCCATCAGGGGGACCGCGAGCTCCTATAATTCACCCCTCCACTTT